Following are 23 T cell receptor beta chains from one sample sequenced in a study of shared clonotypes between healthy human individuals. Some clones are missing from TCRdb's copy, which holds only in-frame ones; the method was immunoSEQ multiplex PCR. This sample has about 670,000 clones; 72% occur once, and the top ten carry approximately 2%. Sequenced: memory CD4+ T cells sorted from blood. Subset indicated: CD45RA-negative fraction. The receptors come from a woman aged 25 to 39 in good health.

As regards this clone: At one end, the junction sequence differs from germline, possibly due to a read error. The chain combines TRBV28 with TRBJ2-7, with D possibly matching TRBD1 (6 bases). This CDR3 region has 12 residues. Germline CDR1 is MDHEN and CDR2 is SYDVKM. Here the CDR3 reads CASSSSTGTNHF. The CDR3 DNA is TGTGCCAGCAGTTCCTCTACCGGGACAAATCACTTC.

Only one count was recorded for this clone. V usage is TRBV6-4 and J usage is TRBJ1-5; D is uncertain. The CDR3 is made up of 16 amino acids. CDR1 is MRHNA and CDR2 is SNTAGT in the germline V gene. V shed 8 bases and J shed 0 bases, with 17 bases lying between them. CDR3 DNA: TGTGCCAGCCGACCGGGGAAGACTGATAGCAATCAGCCCCAGCATTTT. Translated, it gives CASRPGKTDSNQPQHF.

Comment on this clone: This sample also contains other DNA sequences that code for the same CDR3. This chain connects TRBV7-9 to TRBJ2-7; no definite D call. The V end was cut by 2 bases, the J end by 1 base, with 3 bases between. Germline V CDR1 and CDR2: SEHNR, FQNEAQ (reference sequence). The length of the CDR3 is 12 residues. In nucleotides, the CDR3 is TGTGCCAGCAGCTTATCTTCCTACGAGCAGTACTTC. Its translation is CASSLSSYEQYF.

The V and J genes are TRBV2 and TRBJ2-2, with D perhaps matching TRBD2 (5 bases). This CDR3 has 14 amino acids. In germline, CDR1 is SNHLY, CDR2 FYNNEI. The ends were cut back, 3 bases at V and 7 bases at J, with 12 bases in the middle. The CDR3 loop reads CASSDLLVDGELFF. DNA for the CDR3: TGTGCCAGCAGTGATTTACTAGTAGACGGGGAGCTGTTTTTT.

The chain has TRBV5-4 and TRBJ2-1, with 7 bases that match TRBD2. V lost 5 bases to trimming and J lost 13 bases; unmatched junction nucleotides: 9. Germline-derived CDR1 and CDR2 are SGHNT and YYREEE (reference sequence). CDR3 length: 12 amino acids. The CDR3 bases are TGTGCCAGCAGGGAGTTGGGGGGGAGACAGTTCTTC. This codes for CASRELGGRQFF. Complete variable domain (other parts from reference TRBV5-4 and TRBJ2-1): ETGVTQSPTHLIKTRGQQVTLRCSSQSGHNTVSWYQQALGQGPQFIFQYYREEENGRGNFPPRFSGLQFPNYSSELNVNALELDDSALYLCASRELGGRQFFGPGTRLTVL.

This sequence joins TRBV10-3 and TRBJ2-1; TRBD1 matches 7 bases. Germline V gene lookup returns CDR1 ENHRY and CDR2 SYGVKD. V trimming: 3 bases; J trimming: 4 bases; junction bases outside the gene matches: 6. The CDR3 runs to 15 residues. The CDR3 spells CAISELDRDYNEQFF. As DNA, the CDR3 is TGTGCCATCAGTGAACTCGACAGGGATTACAATGAGCAGTTCTTC.

This chain uses TRBV19 with TRBJ1-3; D is undetermined. This CDR3 comprises 17 residues. The germline gives CDR1 LNHDA, CDR2 SQIVND (reference sequence). The ends were cut back, 2 bases at V and 0 bases at J, with 14 bases in the middle. The CDR3 sequence is CASSILVGSYSGNTIYF. DNA of the CDR3: TGTGCCAGTAGTATATTAGTGGGTTCCTACTCTGGAAACACCATATATTTT.

V gene TRBV19 combines with J gene TRBJ1-1; no reliable D call. The CDR3 sequence is 14 residues long. V gave up 4 bases and J gave up 3 bases, with 12 bases separating them. The germline V gene encodes CDR1 LNHDA and CDR2 SQIVND (reference sequence). The CDR3 coding sequence is TGTGCCAGTAGTAGGTGGCATTCGGACACTGAAGCTTTCTTT. This sequence encodes CASSRWHSDTEAFF. The variable domain in full, completed from reference TRBV19 and TRBJ1-1, reads DGGITQSPKYLFRKEGQNVTLSCEQNLNHDAMYWYRQDPGQGLRLIYYSQIVNDFQKGDIAEGYSVSREKKESFPLTVTSAQKNPTAFYLCASSRWHSDTEAFFGQGTRLTVV.

This rearrangement joins TRBV9 to TRBJ1-2; 11 positions match TRBD1. This CDR3 spans 14 amino acids. The V segment lost 6 bases and the J segment 4 bases; nucleotides outside the gene matches: 5. The V gene's germline CDR1 is SGDLS and CDR2 YYNGEE. CDR3 amino acids: CASTGQGASYGYTF. Written as DNA, the CDR3 is TGTGCCAGCACTGGACAGGGGGCATCCTATGGCTACACCTTC.

This clone was seen a single time. Other DNA sequences from this sample encode an identical CDR3 as well. The rearrangement joins TRBV18 to TRBJ2-7, with D unclear. The V and J ends lost 1 base and 4 bases respectively, with 8 bases between them. CDR3 length equals 13 residues. Germline V gene sequence: CDR1 KGHSH, CDR2 LQKENI. CDR3 region: CASSPQDTYEQYF. In DNA, the CDR3 is TGTGCCAGCTCACCACAAGACACGTACGAGCAGTACTTC.

This clone was seen only a few times. The chain is built from TRBV5-4 and TRBJ1-2; the D is unclear. Trimming cost V 2 bases and J 3 bases, with 8 bases left between them. This CDR3 is 13 amino acids long. Germline assignment: CDR1 SGHNT and CDR2 YYREEE (reference sequence). CDR3 nucleotides: TGTGCCAGCAGCTTCGGGAGGGACTATGGCTACACCTTC. Translation gives CASSFGRDYGYTF.

The chain joins TRBV19 to TRBJ2-6; D gene ambiguous. V shed 0 bases and J shed 1 base, with 13 bases lying between them. The CDR3 runs to 18 residues. Germline CDR1 and CDR2: LNHDA and SQIVND (reference sequence). DNA of the CDR3: TGTGCCAGTAGTATAGAGGCTTTGGTTCTTTCTGGGGCCAACGTCCTGACTTTC. Its translation: CASSIEALVLSGANVLTF.

The CDR3 here is CASSQREGETQYF. The CDR3 DNA reads as TGTGCCAGCAGCCAGCGGGAGGGAGAGACCCAGTACTTC. The V and J genes are TRBV27 and TRBJ2-5, with 10 nucleotides matching TRBD2. Germline trimming cut 6 bases from V and 4 bases from J; bases unmatched to any gene: 2. Germline CDR1 and CDR2: MNHEY and SMNVEV (reference sequence). This CDR3 is built from 13 residues.

This clone showed up just once. V and J are TRBV11-2 and TRBJ2-1; 7 nucleotides agree with TRBD2. Trimming cost V 7 bases and J 2 bases; bases outside gene matches: 8. Germline CDR1 reads SGHAT; CDR2 reads FQNNGV. The CDR3 extends over 15 amino acids. The CDR3 nucleotides read TGTGCCAGCACCGGCCCCGCGGGAGCCTACAATGAGCAGTTCTTC. Residues: CASTGPAGAYNEQFF.

The V gene is TRBV7-9, the J gene TRBJ2-5; 9 bases align to TRBD2. This CDR3 has 16 residues. V dropped 1 base and J dropped 7; count of bases not matched to a gene: 10. Germline V lookup: CDR1 SEHNR, CDR2 FQNEAQ (reference sequence). The chain's CDR3 is CASSLGPSGAFVTQYF. CDR3 nucleotide sequence: TGTGCCAGCAGCTTAGGTCCTAGCGGGGCCTTTGTGACCCAGTACTTC.

V and J are TRBV18 and TRBJ1-5, with D perhaps matching TRBD1 (5 bases). The germline V and J ends were trimmed by 5 bases and 4 bases, with 12 bases remaining between them. This CDR3 has 14 amino acids. In germline, CDR1 is KGHSH, CDR2 LQKENI. The CDR3: CASSWQDKNQPQHF. CDR3 nucleotides: TGTGCCAGCTCATGGCAGGACAAAAATCAGCCCCAGCATTTT. The complete variable domain, with remaining parts taken from reference TRBV18 and TRBJ1-5, reads NAGVMQNPRHLVRRRGQEARLRCSPMKGHSHVYWYRQLPEEGLKFMVYLQKENIIDESGMPKERFSAEFPKEGPSILRIQQVVRGDSAAYFCASSWQDKNQPQHFGDGTRLSIL.

CDR3 bases: TGCGCCAGCAGCTCCCTTGAACAGTTGAACACTGAAGCTTTCTTT. Encoded protein: CASSSLEQLNTEAFF. The chain carries TRBV5-1 and TRBJ1-1; D uncertain. Trimming shortened V by 3 bases and J by 0 bases, and 12 bases separated the two germline ends. Germline V CDR1 and CDR2: SGHRS, YFSETQ. The CDR3 loop spans 15 amino acids.

Worth noting for this clone: The sample contains more than one DNA sequence encoding this CDR3. This rearrangement joins TRBV27 to TRBJ2-7; 7 positions match TRBD1. Per germline, CDR1 MNHEY and CDR2 SMNVEV (reference sequence). The CDR3 sequence is 15 residues long. Trimming removed 0 bases from V and 3 bases from J; junction bases left unmatched: 5. Here the CDR3 reads CASSLSKGQLYEQYF. The CDR3 bases are TGTGCCAGCAGTTTATCGAAGGGACAGCTCTACGAGCAGTACTTC.

The chain carries TRBV10-3 and TRBJ2-7; 11 bases are a match to TRBD1. The germline V gene encodes CDR1 ENHRY and CDR2 SYGVKD. This CDR3 comprises 15 residues. V shed 0 bases, J shed 8 bases, and the junction held 6 bases outside the gene matches. The CDR3 is CAISESGTGGSQQYF. The CDR3 DNA reads as TGTGCCATCAGTGAGTCCGGGACAGGGGGTTCTCAGCAGTACTTC.

This clone was seen a handful of times. This same CDR3 is encoded by further DNA sequences in the sample. The chain links TRBV5-1 to TRBJ2-7; no clear D gene. Trimming removed 0 bases from V and 3 bases from J, with 10 bases in between. The CDR3 sequence is 14 residues long. Germline V gene data show CDR1 as SGHRS and CDR2 as YFSETQ. The CDR3 loop is CASSLAGQNYEQYF. The CDR3 coding sequence is TGCGCCAGCAGCTTGGCCGGCCAGAACTACGAGCAGTACTTC. Using reference TRBV5-1 and TRBJ2-7 for the parts outside the CDR3, the full variable domain is KAGVTQTPRYLIKTRGQQVTLSCSPISGHRSVSWYQQTPGQGLQFLFEYFSETQRNKGNFPGRFSGRQFSNSRSEMNVSTLELGDSALYLCASSLAGQNYEQYFGPGTRLTVT.

The genes are TRBV10-3 and TRBJ1-3; D unclear. Germline V gene data show CDR1 as ENHRY and CDR2 as SYGVKD. CDR3 length: 13 residues. The V end was cut by 0 bases, the J end by 6 bases, with 6 bases between. Written as DNA, the CDR3 is TGTGCCATCAGTGAGTCGAATGAAAACACCATATATTTT. Amino acids: CAISESNENTIYF.

V gene TRBV5-4 combines with J gene TRBJ1-2; 7 bases line up with TRBD1. Germline loops: CDR1 SGHNT, CDR2 YYREEE (reference sequence). CDR3 length: 13 residues. The ends lost 0 bases at V and 6 bases at J; junction bases unmatched: 2. The CDR3 protein is CASSLAGGHGYTF. Here the CDR3 DNA reads TGTGCCAGCAGCTTGGCAGGGGGACATGGCTACACCTTC.

The chain is built from TRBV18 and TRBJ2-2; TRBD2 matches at 11 bases. V was pared by 6 bases and J by 0 bases, with 6 bases of the junction left unmatched. The CDR3 consists of 17 residues. CDR1 KGHSH and CDR2 LQKENI come from the germline V gene. This CDR3 reads CASSAGTSGANTGELFF. In nucleotides, the CDR3 is TGTGCCAGCTCGGCAGGGACTAGCGGAGCGAACACCGGGGAGCTGTTTTTT.